These T cell receptor beta chains were read from a single sample in a study of a mutant IDH1 vaccine in newly diagnosed glioma. The table came from immunoSEQ multiplex PCR; TCRdb's copy has only in-frame clones and leaves some out. The table lists 30,000 to 40,000 clones, just under 95% of them singletons. This specimen was PBMCs, taken from a glioma patient treated with radiotherapy, temozolomide or both. The receptors stem from a man in his late teens or twenties with glioma. Both conserved end residues are part of each CDR3. D genes are given only for firm matches. A clone size is listed for some rows: how often the clone was seen (once, few, many), or a class if it is expanded.

d_call	clone_size	v_call	j_call	cdr3_length	cdr3_nt	cdr3_aa
-	-	TRBV4-3	TRBJ1-1	14	TGCGCCAGCAGCCAAGATCGGAGGGGGAATGAAGCTTTCTTT	CASSQDRRGNEAFF
TRBD2	-	TRBV27	TRBJ2-4	15	TGTGCCAGCAGTTTTTTCCGGGGGGACAAAAACATTCAGTACTTC	CASSFFRGDKNIQYF
-	-	TRBV29-1	TRBJ2-3	13	TGCAGCGTTGTGGGGGGAAGCACAGATACGCAGTATTTT	CSVVGGSTDTQYF
TRBD2	-	TRBV19	TRBJ2-7	14	TGTGCCAGTAGCAAGCGGGAGAGCAGCTACGAGCAGTACTTC	CASSKRESSYEQYF
TRBD2	-	TRBV11-2	TRBJ2-2	16	TGTGCCAGCAGCTCCCTATCTAGCGGGAGGGCCGGGGAGCTGTTTTTT	CASSSLSSGRAGELFF
TRBD1	-	TRBV4-1	TRBJ2-2	16	TGCGCCAGCAGCCACAACAGGGGCCCGAACACCGGGGAGCTGTTTTTT	CASSHNRGPNTGELFF
TRBD1	once	TRBV4-3	TRBJ2-5	16	TGCGCCAGCAGCCGTACCCGGGACAGGGGGCGAGAGACCCAGTACTTC	CASSRTRDRGRETQYF
-	-	TRBV4-2	TRBJ2-5	14	TGTGCCAGCAGCCCAACCGGGTACCAAGAGACCCAGTACTTC	CASSPTGYQETQYF
TRBD1	-	TRBV6-1	TRBJ2-1	14	TGTGCCAGCAGTCCGGGACAGGGTTATGGTGAGCAGTTCTTC	CASSPGQGYGEQFF
-	-	TRBV7-2	TRBJ2-3	12	TGTGCCAGCAGCTTTTCGGCGGATACGCAGTATTTT	CASSFSADTQYF
-	-	TRBV6-1	TRBJ1-1	15	TGTGCCAGCAATTGGGACTGGCTCGGGAGTACTGAAGCTTTCTTT	CASNWDWLGSTEAFF
-	-	TRBV5-1	TRBJ1-1	14	TGCGCCAGCAGCGGGGGCCAGGCGAACACTGAAGCTTTCTTT	CASSGGQANTEAFF
TRBD1	once	TRBV6-5	TRBJ1-2	13	TGTGCCAGCAGTAGAGGGACAGAGCATGGCTACACCTTC	CASSRGTEHGYTF
-	-	TRBV14	TRBJ2-4	18	TGTGCCAGCAGCCAAGATACCCTGACTAGTGCACACAAAAACATTCAGTACTTC	CASSQDTLTSAHKNIQYF
TRBD1	-	TRBV4-3	TRBJ1-1	12	TGCGCCAGCAGCCCCGGGACAGGGGAAGCTTTCTTT	CASSPGTGEAFF
TRBD2	-	TRBV10-3	TRBJ2-3	18	TGTGCCACGGAGGGGAGTAGCGGGAGGGCCGCGGGCACAGATACGCAGTATTTT	CATEGSSGRAAGTDTQYF
TRBD1	-	TRBV28	TRBJ1-2	14	TGTGCCAGCAGGGAACAGGGGGTAACTAAGGGCGCCACCTTC	CASREQGVTKGATF
TRBD2	-	TRBV29-1	TRBJ2-1	13	TGCAGCGTCTTAGCGGGAGGTCGCAATGAGCAGTTCTTC	CSVLAGGRNEQFF
-	-	TRBV29-1	TRBJ2-3	13	TGCAGCGTTGGAGGGATTAGCACAGATACGCAGTATTTT	CSVGGISTDTQYF
-	once	TRBV14	TRBJ1-5	13	TGTGCCAGCAGCCCCGCCGGTGGGGGGCCCCAGCATTTT	CASSPAGGGPQHF
-	-	TRBV4-1	TRBJ2-4	15	TGCGCCAGCAGCCAACTGGGACTAGCCAAAAACATTCAGTACTTC	CASSQLGLAKNIQYF
TRBD2	-	TRBV2	TRBJ2-7	14	TGTGCCAGCAGCCCACTAGCGGGATGGGGGGAGCAGTACTTC	CASSPLAGWGEQYF